These 20 T cell receptor beta chains were all obtained from the same sample, sequenced in a study of shared clonotypes between healthy human individuals. Clones were read by immunoSEQ multiplex PCR, and TCRdb kept only the in-frame ones, dropping some. The sample has some 500,000 clones, less than 96% seen once. Input material: naive CD4+ T cells sorted from blood. This sample's subset: CD45RA+ positively selected. These receptors came from a woman in her twenties or thirties in good health.

V and J are TRBV6-4 and TRBJ2-3, with no clear D. This CDR3 has 15 residues. V was pared by 3 bases and J by 1 base, with 11 bases between. Per the germline V gene, CDR1 is MRHNA and CDR2 is SNTAGT. The CDR3, as DNA: TGTGCCAGCAGTGAGCAAGGACGACGCACAGATACGCAGTATTTT. It is translated as CASSEQGRRTDTQYF.

The chain recombines TRBV7-2 with TRBJ2-2; TRBD1 might be the D (5 bases). Germline-derived CDR1 and CDR2 are SGHTA and FQGNSA. V gave up 5 bases and J gave up 2 bases, with 12 bases separating them. The CDR3 loop spans 15 amino acids. The chain's CDR3 is CASSLTAGNTGELFF. CDR3 bases: TGTGCCAGCAGCCTGACAGCCGGAAACACCGGGGAGCTGTTTTTT.

This clone appeared once. V gene TRBV5-1 combines with J gene TRBJ2-1; D gene ambiguous. The CDR3 extends over 14 amino acids. V was trimmed by 0 bases and J by 6 bases, leaving 10 bases between them. Germline V lookup: CDR1 SGHRS, CDR2 YFSETQ. This chain's CDR3 is CASSLGTHPNEQFF. The CDR3 DNA reads TGCGCCAGCAGCTTGGGCACCCACCCCAATGAGCAGTTCTTC.

The CDR3 reads CASSTRWQGFLGYTF. Here the CDR3 DNA reads TGTGCCAGTAGTACCCGATGGCAGGGGTTCTTAGGCTACACCTTC. The chain is built from TRBV19 and TRBJ1-2, with D perhaps TRBD1 (6 bases). CDR3 size: 15 residues. Germline CDR1 reads LNHDA; CDR2 reads SQIVND (reference sequence). Trimming took off 4 bases at V and 8 bases at J, with 20 bases between the two ends. The full variable domain, rest sourced from reference TRBV19 and TRBJ1-2, is DGGITQSPKYLFRKEGQNVTLSCEQNLNHDAMYWYRQDPGQGLRLIYYSQIVNDFQKGDIAEGYSVSREKKESFPLTVTSAQKNPTAFYLCASSTRWQGFLGYTFGSGTRLTVV.

The chain's CDR3 is CASSLGQGDIYGYTF. CDR3 nucleotide sequence: TGTGCCAGCAGCTTAGGACAGGGGGATATCTATGGCTACACCTTC. The rearrangement joins TRBV7-2 to TRBJ1-2; TRBD1 aligns across 9 bases. Germline CDR1 and CDR2: SGHTA and FQGNSA. The CDR3 sequence is 15 residues long. The trim removed 1 base at V and 4 bases at J, leaving 4 bases unmatched.

The rearrangement uses TRBV28 and TRBJ1-4; no clear D gene. Trimming removed 6 bases from V and 8 bases from J, with 13 bases in between. In germline, CDR1 is MDHEN, CDR2 SYDVKM. The CDR3 runs 13 residues. As DNA, the CDR3 is TGTGCCAGCAGCGGGAAGGGCACAGAAAAACTGTTTTTT. Protein product: CASSGKGTEKLFF. The full variable domain, completed using reference TRBV28 and TRBJ1-4, is DVKVTQSSRYLVKRTGEKVFLECVQDMDHENMFWYRQDPGLGLRLIYFSYDVKMKEKGDIPEGYSVSREKKERFSLILESASTNQTSMYLCASSGKGTEKLFFGSGTQLSVL.

This clone was picked up one time. The chain has TRBV6-5 and TRBJ2-7; 8 bases match TRBD1. From germline, CDR1 is MNHEY and CDR2 SVGAGI. The CDR3 has 14 residues. The J segment lost 3 bases and the V segment lost 4 bases, leaving 5 bases of the junction unmatched. The CDR3 sequence: CASSSRGQGYEQYF. As DNA, the CDR3 is TGTGCCAGCAGTTCCAGAGGACAGGGCTACGAGCAGTACTTC.

The chain carries TRBV5-4 and TRBJ2-2; possibly TRBD2 for D (6 bases). Per the germline V gene, CDR1 is SGHNT and CDR2 is YYREEE (reference sequence). Trimming stripped 4 bases from V and 3 bases from J, with 10 bases between. This CDR3 has 14 residues. The DNA for the CDR3 is TGTGCCAGCAGCCTGGGACTTTACACCGGGGAGCTGTTTTTT. Protein: CASSLGLYTGELFF.

The chain joins TRBV21-1 to TRBJ2-7. TRBV21-1 has pseudogene status. This CDR3 has 13 amino acids. In DNA, the CDR3 is TGTGCCAGCACTCCCTTATTTGGCTACGAGCAGTACTTC. Translating gives CASTPLFGYEQYF.

Points on this clone: Its ends do not fully match the called genes, so a read error is possible. The chain couples TRBV9 to TRBJ2-5; D is perhaps TRBD1 (5 bases). This CDR3 is built from 11 residues. Germline V gene data show CDR1 as SGDLS and CDR2 as YYNGEE. The CDR3 sequence is CASSDSRFRDF. CDR3 nucleotides: TGTGCCAGCAGCGACAGTCGCTTCAGGGACTTC.

The rearrangement links TRBV9 to TRBJ2-3, with TRBD2 matching over 7 bases. V lost 3 bases and J lost 2; bases outside the gene matches: 9. The germline V gene encodes CDR1 SGDLS and CDR2 YYNGEE. This CDR3 region has 16 residues. Written as DNA, the CDR3 is TGTGCCAGCAGCGGCGGACTAGACGAGAACACAGATACGCAGTATTTT. Translation gives CASSGGLDENTDTQYF.

The genes are TRBV11-2 and TRBJ2-1; a possible D gene is TRBD1 (6 bases). In germline, CDR1 is SGHAT, CDR2 FQNNGV. The germline V and J ends were trimmed by 6 bases and 6 bases, with 15 bases remaining between them. This CDR3 is built from 14 residues. CDR3 nucleotide sequence: TGTGCCAGCAGTCAGGGGAGAGGGGGCAATGAGCAGTTCTTC. Encoded protein: CASSQGRGGNEQFF.

The chain links TRBV6-6 to TRBJ2-7; perhaps TRBD2 as D (5 bases). CDR1 and CDR2 (germline): MNHNY, SVGAGI (reference sequence). This CDR3 is built from 11 residues. V lost 6 bases, J lost 3 bases, and 6 bases lay in between. The CDR3 here is CASRTSYEQYF. Here the CDR3 DNA reads TGTGCCAGCAGAACTAGCTACGAGCAGTACTTC.

DNA of the CDR3: TGTGCCAGTAGTACCGGGGGGGATTACAATGAGCAGTTCTTC. Its protein product is CASSTGGDYNEQFF. This rearrangement joins TRBV19 to TRBJ2-1, with 8 bases aligning to TRBD2. Germline V gives CDR1 LNHDA, CDR2 SQIVND (reference sequence). This CDR3 has 14 amino acids. The junction had 3 bases not matched to a gene; V was cut back by 4 bases and J by 4 bases.

Points on this clone: A read error may produce the germline difference seen at one junction end. The chain couples TRBV6-4 to TRBJ2-7; D may match TRBD1 or TRBD2 (6 bases each). This CDR3 is 17 amino acids long. The germline V gene has CDR1 MRHNA and CDR2 SNTAGT. CDR3 loop: CASSYSIGGHEFYEQYF. The CDR3 DNA reads TGTGCCAGCAGTTACTCGATCGGGGGACACGAGTTCTACGAGCAGTACTTC.

The CDR3 sequence: CASTPGGGYEQYF. Written as DNA, the CDR3 is TGTGCCAGCACCCCTGGGGGCGGGTACGAGCAGTACTTC. The chain combines TRBV6-5 with TRBJ2-7; tentative D call: TRBD1 (6 bases). V was trimmed by 7 bases and J by 4 bases, leaving 14 bases between them. Germline lookup yields CDR1 MNHEY and CDR2 SVGAGI. This CDR3 is built from 13 residues.

This chain links TRBV18 with TRBJ1-3; 10 bases map to TRBD1. The germline gives CDR1 KGHSH, CDR2 LQKENI. V gave up 6 bases and J gave up 2 bases; unmatched junction bases: 13. The length of the CDR3 is 18 residues. The CDR3 reads CASSPYYSGTGAGNTIYF. The CDR3 DNA reads as TGTGCCAGCTCGCCCTACTATTCCGGGACAGGGGCTGGAAACACCATATATTTT.

This chain links TRBV10-3 with TRBJ2-7; D gene uncertain. The V end lost 6 bases, the J end lost 5 bases, and 14 bases lay between the germline ends. CDR1 and CDR2 from the germline V gene are ENHRY and SYGVKD. This CDR3 is built from 13 residues. CDR3 DNA sequence: TGTGCCATCAGCGGCTCCTTTACGGACGAGCAGTACTTC. It is translated as CAISGSFTDEQYF.

In this sample, this clone turned up once. V is TRBV2 and J is TRBJ2-2, with D possibly called TRBD1 or TRBD2 (5 bases each). Germline V gene data show CDR1 as SNHLY and CDR2 as FYNNEI. The CDR3 loop spans 14 amino acids. Trimming left V 1 base short and J 4 bases short, with 7 bases between. The DNA for the CDR3 is TGTGCCAGCAGTGAAGGGGACGTCACCGGGGAGCTGTTTTTT. Amino acid sequence: CASSEGDVTGELFF.

This chain joins TRBV28 and TRBJ2-1, with 10 bases matching TRBD2. The CDR3 contains 14 residues. CDR1 MDHEN and CDR2 SYDVKM come from the germline V gene. The trim removed 8 bases at V and 8 bases at J, leaving 9 bases unmatched. The CDR3 is CASGAGGPGDEQFF. As DNA, the CDR3 is TGTGCCAGCGGAGCGGGAGGGCCGGGGGATGAGCAGTTCTTC.